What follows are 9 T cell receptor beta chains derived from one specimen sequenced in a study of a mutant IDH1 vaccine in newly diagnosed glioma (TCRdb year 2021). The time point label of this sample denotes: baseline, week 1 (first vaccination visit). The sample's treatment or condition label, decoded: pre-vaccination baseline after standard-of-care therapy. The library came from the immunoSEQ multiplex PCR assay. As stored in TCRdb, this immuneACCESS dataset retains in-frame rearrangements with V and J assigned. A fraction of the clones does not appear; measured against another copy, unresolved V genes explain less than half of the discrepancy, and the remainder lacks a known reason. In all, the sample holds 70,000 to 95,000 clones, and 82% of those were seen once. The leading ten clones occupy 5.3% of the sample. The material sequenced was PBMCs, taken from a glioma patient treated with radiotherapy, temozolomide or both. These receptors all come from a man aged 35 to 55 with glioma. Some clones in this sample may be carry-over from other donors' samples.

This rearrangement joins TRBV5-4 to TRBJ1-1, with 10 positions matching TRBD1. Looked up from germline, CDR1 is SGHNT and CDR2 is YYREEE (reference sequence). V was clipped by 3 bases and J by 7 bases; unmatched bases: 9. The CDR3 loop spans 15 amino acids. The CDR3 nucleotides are TGTGCCAGCAGCTCCCCGGGACAGGGGACATTTGAAGCTTTCTTT. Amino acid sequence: CASSSPGQGTFEAFF.

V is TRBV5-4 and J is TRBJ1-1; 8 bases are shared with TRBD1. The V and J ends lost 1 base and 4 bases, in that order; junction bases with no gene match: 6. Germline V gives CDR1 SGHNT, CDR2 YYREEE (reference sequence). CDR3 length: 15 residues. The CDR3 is CASSLTTGVSTEAFF. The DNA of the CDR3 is TGTGCCAGCAGCTTGACGACAGGGGTTAGCACTGAAGCTTTCTTT.

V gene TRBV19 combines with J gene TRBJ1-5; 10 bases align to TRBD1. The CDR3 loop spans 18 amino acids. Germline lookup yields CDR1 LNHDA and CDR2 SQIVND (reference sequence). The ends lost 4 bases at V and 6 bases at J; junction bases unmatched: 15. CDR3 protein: CASSRRRGDRGRVQPQHF. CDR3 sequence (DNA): TGTGCCAGTAGTAGGCGAAGAGGGGACAGGGGAAGAGTTCAGCCCCAGCATTTT.

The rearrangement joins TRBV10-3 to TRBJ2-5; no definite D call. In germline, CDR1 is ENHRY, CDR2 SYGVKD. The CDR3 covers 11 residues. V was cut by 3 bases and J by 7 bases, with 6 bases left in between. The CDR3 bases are TGTGCCATCAGTGAAGGATCGACCCAGTACTTC. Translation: CAISEGSTQYF.

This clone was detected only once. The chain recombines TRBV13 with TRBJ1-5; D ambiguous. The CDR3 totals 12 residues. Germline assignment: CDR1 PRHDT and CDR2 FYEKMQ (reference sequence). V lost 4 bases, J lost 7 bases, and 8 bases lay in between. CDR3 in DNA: TGTGCCAGCAGCTCGGTAGGGCAGCCCCAGCATTTT. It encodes CASSSVGQPQHF.

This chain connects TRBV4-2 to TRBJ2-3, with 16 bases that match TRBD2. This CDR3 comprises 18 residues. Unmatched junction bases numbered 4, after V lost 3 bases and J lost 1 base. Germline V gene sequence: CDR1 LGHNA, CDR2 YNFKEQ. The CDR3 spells CASSQGLAGGPGTDTQYF. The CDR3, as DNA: TGTGCCAGCAGCCAGGGACTAGCGGGGGGGCCGGGCACAGATACGCAGTATTTT.

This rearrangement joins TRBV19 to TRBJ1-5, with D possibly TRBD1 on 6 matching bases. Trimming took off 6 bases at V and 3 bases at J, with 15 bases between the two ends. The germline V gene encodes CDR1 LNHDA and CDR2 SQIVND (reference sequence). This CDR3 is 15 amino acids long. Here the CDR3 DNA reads TGTGCCAGTAGCCCTTACCCGGGGGCCAATCAGCCCCAGCATTTT. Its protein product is CASSPYPGANQPQHF.

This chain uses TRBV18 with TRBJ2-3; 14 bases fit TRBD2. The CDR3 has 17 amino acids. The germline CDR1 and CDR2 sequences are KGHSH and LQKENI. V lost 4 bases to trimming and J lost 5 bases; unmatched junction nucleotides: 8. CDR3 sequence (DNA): TGTGCCAGCTCACAACAGACTAGCGGGGGGGGGCAAGATACGCAGTATTTT. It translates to CASSQQTSGGGQDTQYF.

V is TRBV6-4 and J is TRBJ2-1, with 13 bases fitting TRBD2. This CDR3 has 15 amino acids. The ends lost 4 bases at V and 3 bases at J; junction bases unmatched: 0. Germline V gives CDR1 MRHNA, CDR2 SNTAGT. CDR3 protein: CASSGTSGGYNEQFF. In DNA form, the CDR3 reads TGTGCCAGCAGTGGGACTAGCGGGGGCTACAATGAGCAGTTCTTC.